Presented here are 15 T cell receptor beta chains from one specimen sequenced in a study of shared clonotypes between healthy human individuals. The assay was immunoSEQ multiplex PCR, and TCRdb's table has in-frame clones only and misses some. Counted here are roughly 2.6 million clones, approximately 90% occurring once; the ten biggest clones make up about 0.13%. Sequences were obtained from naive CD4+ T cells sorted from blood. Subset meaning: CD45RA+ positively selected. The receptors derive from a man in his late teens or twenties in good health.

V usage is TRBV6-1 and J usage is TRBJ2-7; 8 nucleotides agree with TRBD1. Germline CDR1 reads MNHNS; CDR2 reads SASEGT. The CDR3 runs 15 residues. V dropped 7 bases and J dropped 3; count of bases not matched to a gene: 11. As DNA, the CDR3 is TGTGCCAGCAAATCGGGACAGGCCCCCAACTACGAGCAGTACTTC. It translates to CASKSGQAPNYEQYF.

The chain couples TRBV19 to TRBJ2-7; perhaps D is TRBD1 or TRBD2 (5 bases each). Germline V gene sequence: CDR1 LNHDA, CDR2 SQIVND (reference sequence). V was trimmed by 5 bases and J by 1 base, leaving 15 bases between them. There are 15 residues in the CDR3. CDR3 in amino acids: CASSPPGPPSYEQYF. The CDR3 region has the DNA TGTGCCAGTAGTCCCCCGGGGCCGCCGTCCTACGAGCAGTACTTC.

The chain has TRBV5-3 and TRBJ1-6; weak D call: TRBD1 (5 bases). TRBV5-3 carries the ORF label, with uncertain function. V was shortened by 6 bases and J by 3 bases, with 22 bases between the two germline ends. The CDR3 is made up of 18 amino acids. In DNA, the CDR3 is TGTGCCAGAACCTTATACCCTCGAGGGGCGTTCTATAATTCACCCCTCCACTTT. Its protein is CARTLYPRGAFYNSPLHF.

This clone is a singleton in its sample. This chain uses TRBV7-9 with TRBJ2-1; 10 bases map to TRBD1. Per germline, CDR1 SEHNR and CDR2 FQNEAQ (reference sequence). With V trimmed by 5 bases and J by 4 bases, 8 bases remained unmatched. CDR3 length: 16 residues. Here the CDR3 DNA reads TGTGCCAGCAGCCTCCGCGGGACAGGGGAATACAATGAGCAGTTCTTC. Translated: CASSLRGTGEYNEQFF.

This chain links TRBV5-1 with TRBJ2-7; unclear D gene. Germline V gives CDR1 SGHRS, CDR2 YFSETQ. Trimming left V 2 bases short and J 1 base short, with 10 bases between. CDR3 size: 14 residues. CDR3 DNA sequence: TGCGCCAGCAGCTTCGGAACAAAATCCTACGAGCAGTACTTC. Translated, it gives CASSFGTKSYEQYF. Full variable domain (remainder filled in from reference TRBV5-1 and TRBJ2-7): KAGVTQTPRYLIKTRGQQVTLSCSPISGHRSVSWYQQTPGQGLQFLFEYFSETQRNKGNFPGRFSGRQFSNSRSEMNVSTLELGDSALYLCASSFGTKSYEQYFGPGTRLTVT.

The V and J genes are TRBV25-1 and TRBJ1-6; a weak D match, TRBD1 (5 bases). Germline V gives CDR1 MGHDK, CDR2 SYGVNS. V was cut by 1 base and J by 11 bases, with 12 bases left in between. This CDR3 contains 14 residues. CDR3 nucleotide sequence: TGTGCCAGCAGTGAATTAGGGACGAGTCCACCCCTCCACTTT. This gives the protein CASSELGTSPPLHF.

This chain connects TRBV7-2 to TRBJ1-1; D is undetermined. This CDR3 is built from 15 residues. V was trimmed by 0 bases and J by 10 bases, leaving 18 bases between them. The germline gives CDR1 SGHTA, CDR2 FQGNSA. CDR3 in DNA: TGTGCCAGCAGCTTAGCCGCCGGCGCCGATCGGGGAGCTTTCTTT. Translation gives CASSLAAGADRGAFF. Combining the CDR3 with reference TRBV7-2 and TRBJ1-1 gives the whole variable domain GAGVSQSPSNKVTEKGKDVELRCDPISGHTALYWYRQSLGQGLEFLIYFQGNSAPDKSGLPSDRFSAERTGGSVSTLTIQRTQQEDSAVYLCASSLAAGADRGAFFGQGTRLTVV.

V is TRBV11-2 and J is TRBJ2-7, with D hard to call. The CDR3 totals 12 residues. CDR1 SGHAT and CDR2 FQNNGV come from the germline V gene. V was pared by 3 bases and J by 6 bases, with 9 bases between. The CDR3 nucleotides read TGTGCCAGCAGCTTCCCCGGCGGCGAGCAGTACTTC. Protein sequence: CASSFPGGEQYF.

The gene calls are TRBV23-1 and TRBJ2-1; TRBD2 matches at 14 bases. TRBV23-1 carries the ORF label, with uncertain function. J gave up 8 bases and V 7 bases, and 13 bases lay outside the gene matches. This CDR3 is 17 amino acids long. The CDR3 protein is CASILFPGLAGDDEQFF. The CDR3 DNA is TGCGCCAGCATCCTTTTTCCGGGACTAGCGGGAGACGATGAGCAGTTCTTC.

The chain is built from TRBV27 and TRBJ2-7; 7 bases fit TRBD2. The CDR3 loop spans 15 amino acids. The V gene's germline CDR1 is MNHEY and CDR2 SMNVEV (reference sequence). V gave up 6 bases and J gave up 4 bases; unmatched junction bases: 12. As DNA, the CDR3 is TGTGCCAGCAGGGCCGAGGGAGGGCCAGGGTACGAGCAGTACTTC. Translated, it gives CASRAEGGPGYEQYF.

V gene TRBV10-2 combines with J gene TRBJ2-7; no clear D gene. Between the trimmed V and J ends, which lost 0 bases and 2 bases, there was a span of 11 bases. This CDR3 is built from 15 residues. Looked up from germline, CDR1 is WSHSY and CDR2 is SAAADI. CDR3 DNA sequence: TGCGCCAGCAGTGAGTCTACAGTAATTACCTACGAGCAGTACTTC. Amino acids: CASSESTVITYEQYF.

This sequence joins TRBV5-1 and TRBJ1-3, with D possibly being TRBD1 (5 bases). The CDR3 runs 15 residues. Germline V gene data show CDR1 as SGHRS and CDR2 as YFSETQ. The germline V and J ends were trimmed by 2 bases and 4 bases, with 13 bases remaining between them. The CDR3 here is CASSFDSQSGNTIYF. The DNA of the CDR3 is TGCGCCAGCAGCTTTGACAGTCAATCCGGAAACACCATATATTTT. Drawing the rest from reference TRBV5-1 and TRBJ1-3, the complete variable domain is KAGVTQTPRYLIKTRGQQVTLSCSPISGHRSVSWYQQTPGQGLQFLFEYFSETQRNKGNFPGRFSGRQFSNSRSEMNVSTLELGDSALYLCASSFDSQSGNTIYFGEGSWLTVV.

Here the CDR3 reads CASSSAGRVPGDTIYF. For the CDR3, the DNA is TGTGCCAGCAGTTCCGCCGGACGCGTCCCAGGCGACACCATATATTTT. The rearrangement joins TRBV28 to TRBJ1-3; no reliable D call. V lost 4 bases and J 8 bases, leaving 21 bases between the germline ends. Germline values: CDR1 MDHEN, CDR2 SYDVKM. The CDR3 is 16 amino acids.

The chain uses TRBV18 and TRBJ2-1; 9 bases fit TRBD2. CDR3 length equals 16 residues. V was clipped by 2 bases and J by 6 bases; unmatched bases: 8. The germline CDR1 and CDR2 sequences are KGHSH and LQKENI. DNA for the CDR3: TGTGCCAGCTCACCAGTTAGCGGGAGCGTCAGCAATGAGCAGTTCTTC. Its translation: CASSPVSGSVSNEQFF. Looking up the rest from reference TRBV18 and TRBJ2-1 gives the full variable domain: NAGVMQNPRHLVRRRGQEARLRCSPMKGHSHVYWYRQLPEEGLKFMVYLQKENIIDESGMPKERFSAEFPKEGPSILRIQQVVRGDSAAYFCASSPVSGSVSNEQFFGPGTRLTVL.

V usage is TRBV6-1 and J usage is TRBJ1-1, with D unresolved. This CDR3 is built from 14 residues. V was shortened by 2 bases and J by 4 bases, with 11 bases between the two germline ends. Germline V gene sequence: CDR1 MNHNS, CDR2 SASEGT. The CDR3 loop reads CASSEWRDRTEAFF. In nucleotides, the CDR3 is TGTGCCAGCAGTGAATGGAGGGATCGCACTGAAGCTTTCTTT.